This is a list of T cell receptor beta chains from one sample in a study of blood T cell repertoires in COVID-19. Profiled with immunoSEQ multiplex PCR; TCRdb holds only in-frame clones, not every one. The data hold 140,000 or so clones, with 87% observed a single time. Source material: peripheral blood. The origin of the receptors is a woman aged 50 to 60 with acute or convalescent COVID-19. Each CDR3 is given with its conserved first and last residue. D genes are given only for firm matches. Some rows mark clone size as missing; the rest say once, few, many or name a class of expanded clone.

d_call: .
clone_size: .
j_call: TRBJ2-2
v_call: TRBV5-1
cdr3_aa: CASSVGGELFF
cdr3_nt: TGCGCCAGCAGCGTCGGCGGGGAGCTGTTTTTT

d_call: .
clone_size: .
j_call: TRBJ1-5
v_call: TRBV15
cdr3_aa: CATSDRRDQPQHF
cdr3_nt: TGTGCCACCAGCGACCGGAGGGACCAGCCCCAGCATTTT

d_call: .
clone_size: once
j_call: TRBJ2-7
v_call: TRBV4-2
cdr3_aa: CASSQVIQGYEQYF
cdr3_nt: TGTGCCAGCAGCCAAGTAATACAGGGCTACGAGCAGTACTTC

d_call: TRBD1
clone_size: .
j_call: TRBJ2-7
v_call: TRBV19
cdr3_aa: CASSNPEGQGTYEQYF
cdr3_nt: TGTGCCAGTAGTAACCCAGAAGGACAGGGGACCTACGAGCAGTACTTC

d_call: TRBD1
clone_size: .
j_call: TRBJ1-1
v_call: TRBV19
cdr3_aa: CASSTGTENTEAFF
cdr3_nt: TGTGCCAGTAGTACCGGGACAGAGAACACTGAAGCTTTCTTT

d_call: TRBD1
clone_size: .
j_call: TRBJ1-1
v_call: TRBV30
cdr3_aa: CALTGALNTEAFF
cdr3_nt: TGTGCCTTGACAGGGGCCCTGAACACTGAAGCTTTCTTT

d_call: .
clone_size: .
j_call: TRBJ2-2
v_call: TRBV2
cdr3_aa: CASKIMNTGELFF
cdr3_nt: TGTGCCAGCAAAATCATGAACACCGGGGAGCTGTTTTTT

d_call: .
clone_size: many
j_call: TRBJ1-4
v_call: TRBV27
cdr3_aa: CASSFQVNEKLFF
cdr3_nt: TGTGCCAGCAGTTTTCAGGTCAATGAAAAACTGTTTTTT

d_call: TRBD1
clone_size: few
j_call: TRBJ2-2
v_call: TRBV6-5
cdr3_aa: CASSTRHDRAGELFF
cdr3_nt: TGTGCCAGCAGTACCCGCCATGACAGGGCCGGGGAGCTGTTTTTT

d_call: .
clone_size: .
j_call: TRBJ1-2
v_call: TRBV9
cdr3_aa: CASRDPNRVNGYTF
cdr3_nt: TGTGCCAGCAGAGATCCCAACAGGGTGAATGGCTACACCTTC

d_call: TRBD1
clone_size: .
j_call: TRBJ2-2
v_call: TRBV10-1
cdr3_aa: CASSFFPGQGYDTGELFF
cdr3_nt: TGCGCCAGCAGCTTTTTTCCGGGACAGGGTTACGACACCGGGGAGCTGTTTTTT

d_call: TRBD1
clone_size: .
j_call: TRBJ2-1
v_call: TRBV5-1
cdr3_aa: CASSLRGTGDYNEQFF
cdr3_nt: TGCGCCAGCAGCTTGAGAGGGACAGGGGACTACAATGAGCAGTTCTTC

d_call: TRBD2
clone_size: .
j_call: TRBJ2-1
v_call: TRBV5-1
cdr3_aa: CASSLVASGNYNEQFF
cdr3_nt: TGCGCCAGCAGCTTGGTGGCTAGCGGGAACTACAATGAGCAGTTCTTC

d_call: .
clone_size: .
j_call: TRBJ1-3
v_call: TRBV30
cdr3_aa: CAWSEGADGNTIYF
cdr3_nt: TGTGCCTGGTCCGAGGGCGCAGATGGAAACACCATATATTTT

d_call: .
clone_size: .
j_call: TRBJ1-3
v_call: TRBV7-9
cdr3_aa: CASSLVGRGRVSPGNTIYF
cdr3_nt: TGTGCCAGCAGCTTAGTCGGCAGGGGCCGCGTGAGCCCTGGAAACACCATATATTTT

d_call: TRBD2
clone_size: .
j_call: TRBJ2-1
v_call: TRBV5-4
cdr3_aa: CASSFSAGGPYNEQFF
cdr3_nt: TGTGCCAGCAGCTTCTCAGCGGGGGGCCCGTACAATGAGCAGTTCTTC

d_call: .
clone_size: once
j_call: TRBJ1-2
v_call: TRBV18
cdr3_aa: CASSPPLFYGYTF
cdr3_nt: TGTGCCAGCTCACCACCGTTATTCTATGGCTACACCTTC

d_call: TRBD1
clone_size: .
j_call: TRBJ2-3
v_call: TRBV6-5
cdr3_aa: CASSYQGGVADTQYF
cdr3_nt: TGTGCCAGCAGTTACCAAGGGGGCGTCGCAGATACGCAGTATTTT

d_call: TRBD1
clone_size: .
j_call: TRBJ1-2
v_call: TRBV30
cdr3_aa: CAWSVKGAVGYTF
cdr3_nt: TGTGCCTGGAGTGTAAAGGGGGCGGTTGGCTACACCTTC

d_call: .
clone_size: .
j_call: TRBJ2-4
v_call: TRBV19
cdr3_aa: CASSIGVGHKNIQYF
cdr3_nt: TGTGCCAGTAGTATCGGGGTGGGACACAAAAACATTCAGTACTTC

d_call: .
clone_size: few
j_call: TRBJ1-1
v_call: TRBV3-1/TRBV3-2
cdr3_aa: CASSQVTGTEAFF
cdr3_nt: TGTGCCAGCAGCCAAGTAACAGGCACTGAAGCTTTCTTT

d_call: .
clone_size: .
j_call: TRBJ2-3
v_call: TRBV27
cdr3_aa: CASSLLTATDTQYF
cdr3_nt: TGTGCCAGCAGTTTACTTACAGCCACAGATACGCAGTATTTT

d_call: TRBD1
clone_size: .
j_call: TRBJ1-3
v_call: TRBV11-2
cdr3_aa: CASSRRDRDLGTIYF
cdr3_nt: TGTGCCAGCAGCCGCCGGGACAGGGACCTAGGTACCATATATTTT

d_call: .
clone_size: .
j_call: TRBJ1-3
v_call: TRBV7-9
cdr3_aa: CASSLGQAGNTIYF
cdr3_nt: TGTGCCAGCAGCTTAGGCCAGGCTGGAAACACCATATATTTT

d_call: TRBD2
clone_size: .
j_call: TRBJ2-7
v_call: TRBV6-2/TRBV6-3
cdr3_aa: CASSYRGRDYEQYF
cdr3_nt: TGTGCCAGCAGTTATCGGGGGAGGGACTACGAGCAGTACTTC

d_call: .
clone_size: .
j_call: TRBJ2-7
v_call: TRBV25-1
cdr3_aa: CASRTGVYEQYF
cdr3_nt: TGTGCCAGCAGGACGGGGGTCTACGAGCAGTACTTC

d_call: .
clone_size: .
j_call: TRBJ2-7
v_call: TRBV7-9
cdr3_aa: CASSPNSYEQYF
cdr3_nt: TGTGCCAGCAGCCCTAATTCCTACGAGCAGTACTTC

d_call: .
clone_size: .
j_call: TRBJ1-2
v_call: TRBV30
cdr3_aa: CAWSGSRAYGYTF
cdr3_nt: TGTGCCTGGAGTGGTTCGAGGGCATACGGCTACACCTTC

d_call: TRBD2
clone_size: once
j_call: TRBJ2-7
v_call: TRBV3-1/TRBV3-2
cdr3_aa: CASSQPSGRTDYEQYF
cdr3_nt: TGTGCCAGCAGCCAGCCTAGCGGGAGAACAGACTACGAGCAGTACTTC

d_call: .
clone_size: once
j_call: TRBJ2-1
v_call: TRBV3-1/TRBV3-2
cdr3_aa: CASSQAGAGFRSYNEQFF
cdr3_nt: TGTGCCAGCAGCCAAGCCGGAGCAGGGTTTAGGTCCTACAATGAGCAGTTCTTC

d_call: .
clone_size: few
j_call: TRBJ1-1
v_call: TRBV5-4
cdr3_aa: CASSLPTVRAEAFF
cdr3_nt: TGTGCCAGCAGCTTGCCGACGGTGAGGGCTGAAGCTTTCTTT

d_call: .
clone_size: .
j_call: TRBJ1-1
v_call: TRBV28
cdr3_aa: CASSPSAVNTEAFF
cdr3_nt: TGTGCCAGCAGTCCCTCCGCGGTTAACACTGAAGCTTTCTTT

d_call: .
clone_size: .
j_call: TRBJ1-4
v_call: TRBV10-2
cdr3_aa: CASSAGAATNEKLFF
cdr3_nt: TGCGCCAGCAGTGCTGGGGCGGCGACTAATGAAAAACTGTTTTTT

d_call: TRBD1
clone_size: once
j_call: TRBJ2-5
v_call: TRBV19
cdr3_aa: CASSMRQGTQETQYF
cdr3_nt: TGTGCCAGTAGTATGCGACAGGGGACCCAAGAGACCCAGTACTTC

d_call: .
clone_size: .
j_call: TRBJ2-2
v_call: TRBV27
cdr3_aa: CASWKEGAGELFF
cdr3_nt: TGTGCCAGTTGGAAGGAGGGCGCCGGGGAGCTGTTTTTT

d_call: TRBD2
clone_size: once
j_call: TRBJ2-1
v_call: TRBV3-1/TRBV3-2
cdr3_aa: CASSQDSLAVYNEQFF
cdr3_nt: TGTGCCAGCAGCCAAGATTCACTAGCGGTCTACAATGAGCAGTTCTTC

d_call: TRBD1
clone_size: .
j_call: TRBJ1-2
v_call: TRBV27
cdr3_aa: CASSTGGNYGYTF
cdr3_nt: TGTGCCAGCAGTACAGGGGGCAACTATGGCTACACCTTC

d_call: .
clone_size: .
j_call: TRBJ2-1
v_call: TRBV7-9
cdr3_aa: CASSLGMARDDNEQFF
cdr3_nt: TGTGCCAGCAGCTTAGGAATGGCGCGGGACGACAATGAGCAGTTCTTC